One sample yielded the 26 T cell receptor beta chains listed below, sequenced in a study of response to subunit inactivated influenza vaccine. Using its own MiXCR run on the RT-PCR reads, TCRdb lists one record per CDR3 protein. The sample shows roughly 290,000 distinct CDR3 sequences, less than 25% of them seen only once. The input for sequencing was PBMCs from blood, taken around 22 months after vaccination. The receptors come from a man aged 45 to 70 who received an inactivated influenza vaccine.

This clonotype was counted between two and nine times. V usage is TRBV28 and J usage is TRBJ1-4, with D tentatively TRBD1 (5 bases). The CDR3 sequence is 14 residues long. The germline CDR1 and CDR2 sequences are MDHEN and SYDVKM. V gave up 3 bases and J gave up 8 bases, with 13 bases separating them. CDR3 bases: TGTGCCAGCAGTTTTGCCGGGGGTAAAGAAAAACTGTTTTTT. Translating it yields CASSFAGGKEKLFF.

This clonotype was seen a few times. As DNA, the CDR3 is TGTGCCAGCAGATTAACTAGCGGGGGGGCCTACGAGCAGTACTTC. This translates into CASRLTSGGAYEQYF. The gene calls are TRBV6-5 and TRBJ2-7; 13 bases fit TRBD2. J gave up 2 bases and V 6 bases, and 4 bases lay outside the gene matches. The CDR3 loop spans 15 amino acids. CDR1 is MNHEY, CDR2 SVGAGI, per germline.

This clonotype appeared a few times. CDR3 residues: CSVEETDMNTEAFF. DNA for the CDR3: TGCAGCGTTGAAGAAACAGACATGAACACTGAAGCTTTCTTT. The genes are TRBV29-1 and TRBJ1-1; D gene unclear. Per germline, CDR1 SQVTM and CDR2 ANQGSEA. V lost 0 bases, J lost 0 bases, and 8 bases lay in between. The CDR3 runs to 14 residues.

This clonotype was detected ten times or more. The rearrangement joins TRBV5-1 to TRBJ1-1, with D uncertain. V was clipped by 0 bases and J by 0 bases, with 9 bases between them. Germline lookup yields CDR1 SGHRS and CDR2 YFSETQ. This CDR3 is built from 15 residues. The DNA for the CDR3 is TGCGCCAGCAGCTTGGGGGAGACCATGAACACTGAAGCTTTCTTT. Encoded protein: CASSLGETMNTEAFF.

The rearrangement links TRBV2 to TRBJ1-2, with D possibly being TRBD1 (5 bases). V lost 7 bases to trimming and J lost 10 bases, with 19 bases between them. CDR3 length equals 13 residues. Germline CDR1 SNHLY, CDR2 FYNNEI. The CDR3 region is CASTSDTAVDYTF. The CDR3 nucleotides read TGTGCCAGCACCTCGGACACCGCTGTTGACTACACCTTC.

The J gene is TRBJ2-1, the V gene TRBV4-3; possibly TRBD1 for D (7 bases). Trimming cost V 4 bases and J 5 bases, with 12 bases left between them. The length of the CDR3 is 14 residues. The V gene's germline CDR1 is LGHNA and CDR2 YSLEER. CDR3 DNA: TGCGCCAGCAGCCGAGCAGGGGGGAACAATGAGCAGTTCTTC. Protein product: CASSRAGGNNEQFF.

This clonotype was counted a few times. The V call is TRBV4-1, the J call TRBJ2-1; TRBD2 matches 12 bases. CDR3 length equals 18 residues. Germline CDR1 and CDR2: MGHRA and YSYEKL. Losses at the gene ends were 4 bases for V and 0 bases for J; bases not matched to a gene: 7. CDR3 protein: CASSLRTSGAPSYNEQFF. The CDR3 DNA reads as TGCGCCAGCAGCCTTAGGACTAGCGGGGCTCCCTCCTACAATGAGCAGTTCTTC.

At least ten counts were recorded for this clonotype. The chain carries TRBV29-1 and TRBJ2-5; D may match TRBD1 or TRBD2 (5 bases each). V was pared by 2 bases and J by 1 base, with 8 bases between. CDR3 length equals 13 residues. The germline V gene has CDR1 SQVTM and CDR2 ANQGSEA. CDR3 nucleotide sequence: TGCAGCGTTGAATTTGGGGGCCAAGAGACCCAGTACTTC. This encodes CSVEFGGQETQYF.

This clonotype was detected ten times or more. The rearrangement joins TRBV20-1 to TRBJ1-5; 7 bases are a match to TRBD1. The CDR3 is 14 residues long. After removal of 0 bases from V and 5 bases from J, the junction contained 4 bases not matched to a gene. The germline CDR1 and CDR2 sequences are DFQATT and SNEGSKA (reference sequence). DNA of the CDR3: TGCAGTGCTAGAGATCCGACAGGGCATCAGCCCCAGCATTTT. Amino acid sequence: CSARDPTGHQPQHF.

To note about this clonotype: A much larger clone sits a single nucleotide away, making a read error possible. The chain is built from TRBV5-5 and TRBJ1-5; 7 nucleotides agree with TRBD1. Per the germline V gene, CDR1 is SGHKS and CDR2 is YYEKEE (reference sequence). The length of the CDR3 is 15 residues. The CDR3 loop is CASSLVPGGGQPEHF. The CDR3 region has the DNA TGTGCCAGCAGCTTGGTTCCAGGGGGAGGTCAGCCCGAGCATTTT.

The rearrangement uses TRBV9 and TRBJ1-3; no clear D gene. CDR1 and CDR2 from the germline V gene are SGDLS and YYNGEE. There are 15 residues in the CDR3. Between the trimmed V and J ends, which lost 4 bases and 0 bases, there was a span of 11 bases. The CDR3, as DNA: TGTGCCAGCAGCCCCGAAGGCAGCTCTGGAAACACCATATATTTT. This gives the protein CASSPEGSSGNTIYF. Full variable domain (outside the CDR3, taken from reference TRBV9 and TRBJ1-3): DSGVTQTPKHLITATGQRVTLRCSPRSGDLSVYWYQQSLDQGLQFLIQYYNGEERAKGNILERFSAQQFPDLHSELNLSSLELGDSALYFCASSPEGSSGNTIYFGEGSWLTVV.

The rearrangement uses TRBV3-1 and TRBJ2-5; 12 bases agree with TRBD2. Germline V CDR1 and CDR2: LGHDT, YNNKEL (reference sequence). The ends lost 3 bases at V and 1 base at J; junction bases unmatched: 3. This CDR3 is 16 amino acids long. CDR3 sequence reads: CASSHRLAGAQETQYF. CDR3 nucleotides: TGTGCCAGCAGCCACCGACTAGCGGGGGCCCAAGAGACCCAGTACTTC.

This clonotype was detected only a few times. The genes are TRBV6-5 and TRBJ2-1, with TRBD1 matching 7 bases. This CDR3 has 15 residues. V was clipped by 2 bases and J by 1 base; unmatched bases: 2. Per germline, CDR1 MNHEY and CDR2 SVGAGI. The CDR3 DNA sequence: TGTGCCAGCAGTTACAGGGGGCAATCCTACAATGAGCAGTTCTTC. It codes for CASSYRGQSYNEQFF.

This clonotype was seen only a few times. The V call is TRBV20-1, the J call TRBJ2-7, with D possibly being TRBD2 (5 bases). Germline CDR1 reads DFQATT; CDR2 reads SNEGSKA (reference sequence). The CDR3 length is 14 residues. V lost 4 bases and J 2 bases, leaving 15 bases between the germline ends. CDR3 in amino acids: CSATDSPFPYEQYF. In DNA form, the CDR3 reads TGCAGTGCTACGGACTCTCCATTTCCCTACGAGCAGTACTTC.

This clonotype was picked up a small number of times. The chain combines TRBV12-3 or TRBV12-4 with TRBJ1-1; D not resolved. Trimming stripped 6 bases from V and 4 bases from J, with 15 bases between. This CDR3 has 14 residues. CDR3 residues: CASRRRVDSTEAFF. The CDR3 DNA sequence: TGTGCCAGCAGACGGCGGGTAGATAGCACTGAAGCTTTCTTT.

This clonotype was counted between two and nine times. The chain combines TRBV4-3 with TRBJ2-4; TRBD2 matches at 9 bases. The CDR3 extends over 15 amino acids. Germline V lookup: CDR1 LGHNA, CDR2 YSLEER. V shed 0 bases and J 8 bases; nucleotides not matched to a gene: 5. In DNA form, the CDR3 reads TGCGCCAGCAGCCAAGATGCTAGCGGGAAGGACATTCAGTACTTC. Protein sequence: CASSQDASGKDIQYF.

In nucleotides, the CDR3 is TGCAGTGCTAGTTTGGGAATTTGGGACAGCACAGATACGCAGTATTTT. It is translated as CSASLGIWDSTDTQYF. V gene TRBV20-1 combines with J gene TRBJ2-3, with D perhaps being TRBD1 or TRBD2 (5 bases each). This CDR3 has 16 residues. V was cut by 3 bases and J by 0 bases, with 16 bases left in between. CDR1 is DFQATT, CDR2 SNEGSKA, per germline (reference sequence).

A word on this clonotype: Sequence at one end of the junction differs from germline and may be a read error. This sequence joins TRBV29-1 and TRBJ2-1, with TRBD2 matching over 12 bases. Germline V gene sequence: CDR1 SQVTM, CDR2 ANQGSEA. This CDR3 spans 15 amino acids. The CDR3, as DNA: TGCAGCGTTGAAAAAGGGACTAGCGGGTACAATGCGCAGTTCTTC. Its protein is CSVEKGTSGYNAQFF.

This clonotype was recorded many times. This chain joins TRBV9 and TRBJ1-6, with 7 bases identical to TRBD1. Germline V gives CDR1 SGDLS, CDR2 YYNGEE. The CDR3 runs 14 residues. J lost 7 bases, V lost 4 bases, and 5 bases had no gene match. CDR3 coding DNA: TGTGCCAGCAGCCCGAGCAGGGGGAATTCACCCCTCCACTTT. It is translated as CASSPSRGNSPLHF.

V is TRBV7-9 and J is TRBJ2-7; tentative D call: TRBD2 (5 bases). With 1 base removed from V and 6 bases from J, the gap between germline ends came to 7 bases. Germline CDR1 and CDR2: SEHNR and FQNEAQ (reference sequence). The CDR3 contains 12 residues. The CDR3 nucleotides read TGTGCCAGCAGCTTAGGTCGGGGCGAGCAGTACTTC. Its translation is CASSLGRGEQYF.

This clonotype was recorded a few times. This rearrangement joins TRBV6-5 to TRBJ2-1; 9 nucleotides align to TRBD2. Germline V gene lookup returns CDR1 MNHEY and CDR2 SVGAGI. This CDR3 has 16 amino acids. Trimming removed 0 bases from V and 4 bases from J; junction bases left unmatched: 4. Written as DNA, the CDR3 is TGTGCCAGCAGTTACTCGACTAGCGGAAAGTACAATGAGCAGTTCTTC. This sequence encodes CASSYSTSGKYNEQFF.

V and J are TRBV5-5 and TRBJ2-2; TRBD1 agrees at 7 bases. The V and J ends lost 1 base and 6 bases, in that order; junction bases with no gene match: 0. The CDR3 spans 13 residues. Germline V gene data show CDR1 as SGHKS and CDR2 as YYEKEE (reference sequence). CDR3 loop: CASSLRGPGELFF. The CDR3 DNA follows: TGTGCCAGCAGCTTGAGGGGGCCCGGGGAGCTGTTTTTT.

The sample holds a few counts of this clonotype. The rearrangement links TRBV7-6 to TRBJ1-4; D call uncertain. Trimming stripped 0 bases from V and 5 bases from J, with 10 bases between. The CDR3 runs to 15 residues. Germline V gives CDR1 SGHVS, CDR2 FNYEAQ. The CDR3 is CASSLALRPNEKLFF. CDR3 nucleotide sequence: TGTGCCAGCAGCTTAGCGCTGAGGCCGAATGAAAAACTGTTTTTT.

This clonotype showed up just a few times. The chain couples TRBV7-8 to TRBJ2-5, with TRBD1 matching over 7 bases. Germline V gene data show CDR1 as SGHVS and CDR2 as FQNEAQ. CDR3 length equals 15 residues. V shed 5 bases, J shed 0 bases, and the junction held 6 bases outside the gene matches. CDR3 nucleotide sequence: TGTGCCAGCAGCGCCGAGACAGGGAACCAAGAGACCCAGTACTTC. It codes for CASSAETGNQETQYF. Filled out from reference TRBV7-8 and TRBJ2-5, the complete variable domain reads GAGVSQSPRYKVAKRGQDVALRCDPISGHVSLFWYQQALGQGPEFLTYFQNEAQLDKSGLPSDRFFAERPEGSVSTLKIQRTQQEDSAVYLCASSAETGNQETQYFGPGTRLLVL.

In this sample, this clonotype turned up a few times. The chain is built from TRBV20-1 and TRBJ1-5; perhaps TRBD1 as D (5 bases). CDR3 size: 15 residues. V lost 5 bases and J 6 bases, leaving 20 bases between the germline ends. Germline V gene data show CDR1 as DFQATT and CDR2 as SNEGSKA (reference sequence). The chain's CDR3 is CSASALSGRRQPQHF. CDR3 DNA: TGCAGTGCTTCGGCTCTGTCGGGGCGGCGTCAGCCCCAGCATTTT.

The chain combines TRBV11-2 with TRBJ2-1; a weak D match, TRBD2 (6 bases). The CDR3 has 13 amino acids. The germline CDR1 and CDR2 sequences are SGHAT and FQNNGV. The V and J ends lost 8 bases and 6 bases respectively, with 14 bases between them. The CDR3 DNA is TGTGCCAGCCGAAGACTAGAAAGCAATGAGCAGTTCTTC. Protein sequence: CASRRLESNEQFF. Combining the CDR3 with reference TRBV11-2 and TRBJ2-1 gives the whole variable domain EAGVAQSPRYKIIEKRQSVAFWCNPISGHATLYWYQQILGQGPKLLIQFQNNGVVDDSQLPKDRFSAERLKGVDSTLKIQPAKLEDSAVYLCASRRLESNEQFFGPGTRLTVL.